This TCR beta chain was captured in a study of CD8 T cells in ankylosing spondylitis. Germline V gene sequence: CDR1 LGHDT, CDR2 YNNKEL (reference sequence). The CDR3 runs to 15 residues. The J segment lost 4 bases and the V segment lost 1 base, leaving 5 bases of the junction unmatched. In regard to this clonotype: Its matching antigen is unknown.

Construction of TCR beta libraries was performed using quantitative 5'-RACE with molecular barcodes. One entry per CDR3 protein results from TCRdb running MiXCR on the 5' RACE reads. The data hold about 700,000 distinct CDR3 sequences, with roughly 19% observed a single time. Regarding the study as a whole: Previously reported in reactive arthritis synovial fluid and blood were some of the motif variants. Blood of patients with ankylosing spondylitis appeared to be characterized by a TCR beta motif of eight highly homologous variants. Clones linked to the disease showed a CD8+ phenotype. They occurred at relatively low frequencies in peripheral blood.

The source is a male donor with ankylosing spondylitis. The sequencing sample was made of blood, either unsorted or a sorted T cell fraction (not recorded which). The V and J genes are TRBV3-1 and TRBJ2-5, with 8 positions matching TRBD1. CDR3 protein: CASSQGAGGLETQYF. CDR3 sequence (DNA): TGTGCCAGCAGCCAAGGGGCAGGGGGCCTAGAGACCCAGTACTTC.